The 17 T cell receptor beta chains below were found in one sample sequenced in a study of T cell repertoires in cytomegalovirus infection. TCRdb re-called the reads through MiXCR, storing one row per CDR3 protein. Among more than 250,000 distinct CDR3 sequences, more than 20% were seen once, and the ten largest hold roughly 13%. Their specific antigens are unknown. Sequencing used cultured PBMCs, obtained from culture after CMV antigen stimulation. Receptors originate from a human donor in good health (CMV status not recorded). Some clones in this sample may be carry-over from other donors' samples.

This clonotype was found a few times. The genes are TRBV6-1 and TRBJ1-5; D remains unclear. With 5 bases removed from V and 5 bases from J, the gap between germline ends came to 19 bases. Germline loops: CDR1 MNHNS, CDR2 SASEGT. The CDR3 extends over 16 amino acids. CDR3 sequence: CASSYGLEGIYQPQHF. The CDR3 DNA reads as TGTGCCAGCAGTTACGGTCTAGAAGGGATTTATCAGCCCCAGCATTTT.

This clonotype was seen at least ten times. This chain uses TRBV4-1 with TRBJ2-1; 8 positions match TRBD2. The CDR3 spans 15 residues. The germline gives CDR1 MGHRA, CDR2 YSYEKL. The V segment lost 7 bases and the J segment 5 bases; nucleotides outside the gene matches: 10. CDR3 residues: CASKDGRALDNEQFF. The CDR3 DNA reads TGCGCCAGCAAGGACGGGAGGGCCCTCGACAATGAGCAGTTCTTC.

The gene calls are TRBV6-2 or TRBV6-3 and TRBJ2-5; the match to TRBD1 covers 8 bases. The junction had 5 bases not matched to a gene; V was cut back by 7 bases and J by 7 bases. CDR3 size: 12 residues. Looked up from germline, CDR1 is MNHEY and CDR2 is SVGEGT. In DNA form, the CDR3 reads TGTGCCAGCACACGGACAGGGACGACCCAGTACTTC. Translation gives CASTRTGTTQYF.

The chain recombines TRBV5-1 with TRBJ2-4; 8 bases agree with TRBD1. With 1 base clipped from V and 1 base from J, the junction kept 4 bases outside the gene matches. The germline V gene encodes CDR1 SGHRS and CDR2 YFSETQ. This CDR3 spans 16 amino acids. This CDR3 is CASSLTGGFAKNIQYF. The CDR3 DNA reads as TGCGCCAGCAGCTTGACAGGGGGTTTTGCCAAAAACATTCAGTACTTC. Filled out from reference TRBV5-1 and TRBJ2-4, the complete variable domain reads KAGVTQTPRYLIKTRGQQVTLSCSPISGHRSVSWYQQTPGQGLQFLFEYFSETQRNKGNFPGRFSGRQFSNSRSEMNVSTLELGDSALYLCASSLTGGFAKNIQYFGAGTRLSVL.

The sample holds many counts of this clonotype. This chain connects TRBV12-3 or TRBV12-4 to TRBJ2-5; D gene ambiguous. V was clipped by 0 bases and J by 4 bases, with 9 bases between them. The CDR3 is 14 amino acids. This CDR3 reads CASSLAEMRETQYF. CDR3 nucleotides: TGTGCCAGCAGTTTAGCGGAAATGCGAGAGACCCAGTACTTC.

This clonotype was picked up a small number of times. This chain links TRBV7-2 with TRBJ2-3; D is perhaps TRBD1 (6 bases). The V gene's germline CDR1 is SGHTA and CDR2 FQGNSA. This CDR3 comprises 15 residues. Trimming left V 2 bases short and J 5 bases short, with 14 bases between. Here the CDR3 reads CASSLTRPQGDTQYF. The CDR3 DNA follows: TGTGCCAGCAGCTTAACCCGTCCACAGGGAGATACGCAGTATTTT.

This clonotype was seen at least ten times. As DNA, the CDR3 is TGTGCCAGCAGTTACGACAGGGGCAATCAGCCCCAGCATTTT. Amino acid sequence: CASSYDRGNQPQHF. The genes are TRBV6-5 and TRBJ1-5; TRBD1 aligns across 7 bases. V trimming: 2 bases; J trimming: 2 bases; junction bases outside the gene matches: 0. Germline values: CDR1 MNHEY, CDR2 SVGAGI. The CDR3 is made up of 14 amino acids.

This clonotype was counted many times. V and J are TRBV28 and TRBJ2-5; perhaps D is TRBD1 or TRBD2 (5 bases each). Germline V CDR1 and CDR2: MDHEN, SYDVKM. Trimming took off 5 bases at V and 3 bases at J, with 13 bases between the two ends. The CDR3 length is 14 residues. The CDR3: CASSLPGAKETQYF. CDR3 sequence (DNA): TGTGCCAGCAGTCTGCCCGGGGCCAAAGAGACCCAGTACTTC.

This clonotype was counted once. This chain joins TRBV6-5 and TRBJ1-1; D is ambiguous. The CDR3 contains 12 residues. Per germline, CDR1 MNHEY and CDR2 SVGAGI. V shed 1 base and J shed 5 bases, with 5 bases lying between them. CDR3 nucleotides: TGTGCCAGCAGTTACTGGGCAACTGAAGCTTTCTTT. It specifies CASSYWATEAFF.

The V and J genes are TRBV7-2 and TRBJ2-1, with 11 bases matching TRBD2. J lost 2 bases, V lost 6 bases, and 12 bases had no gene match. The CDR3 runs 18 residues. Germline assignment: CDR1 SGHTA and CDR2 FQGNSA. CDR3 sequence (DNA): TGTGCCAGCAGGGGAGGGGGGACTAGCGGTACCCCCTACAATGAGCAGTTCTTC. Amino acids: CASRGGGTSGTPYNEQFF. Full variable domain (rest looked up from reference TRBV7-2 and TRBJ2-1): GAGVSQSPSNKVTEKGKDVELRCDPISGHTALYWYRQSLGQGLEFLIYFQGNSAPDKSGLPSDRFSAERTGGSVSTLTIQRTQQEDSAVYLCASRGGGTSGTPYNEQFFGPGTRLTVL.

This clonotype was found a few times. This chain connects TRBV7-2 to TRBJ2-1; D is possibly TRBD2 (6 bases). Germline V gene sequence: CDR1 SGHTA, CDR2 FQGNSA. CDR3 size: 14 residues. Between the trimmed V and J ends, which lost 3 bases and 6 bases, there was a span of 12 bases. The CDR3 reads CASSFRGKSNEQFF. DNA of the CDR3: TGTGCCAGCAGCTTCCGCGGGAAGTCCAATGAGCAGTTCTTC.

This clonotype was found many times. The CDR3 spells CASSNRQGTNEKLFF. The CDR3 bases are TGTGCCAGCAGCAACCGACAGGGAACTAATGAAAAACTGTTTTTT. This chain uses TRBV7-2 with TRBJ1-4, with 7 bases fitting TRBD1. V trimming: 5 bases; J trimming: 1 base; junction bases outside the gene matches: 4. The CDR3 is made up of 15 amino acids. The germline V gene has CDR1 SGHTA and CDR2 FQGNSA.

Comment on this clonotype: A much larger clone sits a single nucleotide away, making a read error possible. The J gene is TRBJ2-5, the V gene TRBV7-2; perhaps TRBD2 as D (5 bases). V shed 3 bases and J shed 6 bases, with 17 bases lying between them. The CDR3 is 15 amino acids. Germline assignment: CDR1 SGHTA and CDR2 FQGNSA. The CDR3 DNA is TGTGCCAGCAGCTTCGGTAGGGAGTTGGATCAGACCCAGTACTTC. It specifies CASSFGRELDQTQYF.

Concerning this clonotype itself: The junction does not match germline at one end; this may be a read error. The chain has TRBV10-3 and TRBJ2-1; D possibly corresponds to TRBD2 (5 bases). There are 12 residues in the CDR3. Germline V lookup: CDR1 ENHRY, CDR2 SYGVKD. CDR3 sequence reads: CAVTGSYNEQSF. In nucleotides, the CDR3 is TGTGCGGTCACGGGATCCTACAATGAGCAGTCCTTC.

The CDR3 bases are TGCAGACGATACAGGGGGATCGAGACTTCCCACACCGCCGAGACCCAGTACTTC. Translation: CRRYRGIETSHTAETQYF. The V and J genes are TRBV29-1 and TRBJ2-5, with 8 bases identical to TRBD1. The germline V gene encodes CDR1 SQVTM and CDR2 ANQGSEA. The CDR3 length is 18 residues.

CDR3: CATSDPTGLAEDEQFF. The CDR3 DNA is TGTGCCACCAGTGATCCCACGGGACTAGCGGAGGATGAGCAGTTCTTC. The rearrangement joins TRBV24-1 to TRBJ2-1; TRBD2 aligns across 11 bases. With V trimmed by 3 bases and J by 8 bases, 8 bases remained unmatched. The CDR3 spans 16 residues. Germline V gene lookup returns CDR1 KGHDR and CDR2 SFDVKD.

The V gene is TRBV25-1, the J gene TRBJ1-2, with D tentatively TRBD1 (6 bases). The CDR3 is 13 residues long. CDR1 MGHDK and CDR2 SYGVNS come from the germline V gene. Trimming stripped 2 bases from V and 6 bases from J, with 10 bases between. CDR3 sequence (DNA): TGTGCCAGCAGTGAAGAAGGGGGGGATGGCTACACCTTC. It specifies CASSEEGGDGYTF.